The present entry profiles one TCR beta chain with its context. The sample originates from a study of T-cell memory formation after mild COVID-19. Study context: For the most part, TCR clusters were specific to one donor.

Looked up from germline, CDR1 is SGHRS and CDR2 is YFSETQ. V was cut by 4 bases and J by 6 bases, with 19 bases left in between. This CDR3 is 15 amino acids long. TCRalpha and TCRbeta libraries used 5'RACE with constant-segment primers and UMIs. TCRdb analysed the 5' RACE reads with MiXCR anew, one entry per CDR3 protein. The sample has approximately 340,000 distinct CDR3 sequences; less than 20% are singletons. The chain links TRBV5-1 to TRBJ1-2; maybe TRBD1 (5 bases). The TCR was taken from a man aged 18 to 30 who had mild COVID-19 (a few samples of this study predate the infection). Cell type and time point are not known. Sequences were obtained from PBMCs or a T cell subset sorted from them (not recorded which). CDR3 in amino acids: CASSNRGGGADGYTF. DNA for the CDR3: TGCGCCAGCAGCAACCGGGGCGGAGGGGCGGATGGCTACACCTTC.